The clone carrying this T cell receptor (beta chain) was picked up a small number of times. CDR3 size: 16 residues. V lost 3 bases to trimming and J lost 2 bases; unmatched junction nucleotides: 9. Per the germline V gene, CDR1 is SGDLS and CDR2 is YYNGEE. The data stem from a study of T cells in Graves' hyperthyroidism and ophthalmopathy. When ophthalmopathy did not progress within 18 months, Graves' hyperthyroidism was considered stable. TCR beta CDR3 region amplification was performed from RNA transcripts. HTBI primers were the set used in a first-round RT-PCR of the TCR CDR3. Each CDR3 protein gets one entry after TCRdb re-called the multiplex PCR reads with MiXCR. The sample lists roughly 570,000 distinct CDR3 sequences, 15% to 17% seen once, with under 8% in the top ten.

Material for sequencing was blood. This rearrangement joins TRBV9 to TRBJ2-3; 7 positions match TRBD2. The receptor's source is a woman in her thirties with Graves' hyperthyroidism. The CDR3 sequence: CASSAHRDYNTDTQYF. CDR3 nucleotide sequence: TGTGCCAGCAGCGCACACCGGGACTACAACACAGATACGCAGTATTTT.